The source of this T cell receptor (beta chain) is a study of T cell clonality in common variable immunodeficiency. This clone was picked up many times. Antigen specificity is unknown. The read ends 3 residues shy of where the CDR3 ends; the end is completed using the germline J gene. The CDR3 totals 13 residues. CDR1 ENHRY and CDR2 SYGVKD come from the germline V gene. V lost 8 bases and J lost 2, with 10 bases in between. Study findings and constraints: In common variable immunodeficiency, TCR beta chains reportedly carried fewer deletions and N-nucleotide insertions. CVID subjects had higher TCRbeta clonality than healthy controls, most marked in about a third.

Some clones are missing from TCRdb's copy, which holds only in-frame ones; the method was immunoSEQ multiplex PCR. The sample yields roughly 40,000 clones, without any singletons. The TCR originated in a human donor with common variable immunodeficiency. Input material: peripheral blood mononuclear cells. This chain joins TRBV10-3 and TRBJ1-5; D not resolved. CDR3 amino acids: CAIQESRNQPQHF. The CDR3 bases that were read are TGTGCCATCCAGGAATCTCGCAATCAGCCC.